These 11 T cell receptor beta chains were all obtained from the same sample, sequenced in a study of Tregs in tolerant kidney transplant recipients (dated by TCRdb to the late 2010s). The time point label corresponds to: blood sample drawn before combined kidney and bone marrow transplant. Libraries were constructed by the immunoSEQ multiplex PCR assay. TCRdb holds this immuneACCESS table with in-frame rearrangements only. Some clones are missing; in checked studies, unresolved V genes explain under half, and the rest has no known cause. This specimen's table enumerates about 30,000 clones. The ten largest clones represent about 15% of the sample. The sample consisted of CD8+ T cells from blood, taken before the transplant. The receptor set was obtained from a human donor who received a combined kidney and bone marrow transplant.

As regards this clone: The sequence runs out 3 residues before the end of the CDR3; the remainder is reconstructed from the germline J gene. The V call is TRBV6-2 or TRBV6-3, the J call TRBJ2-5; 9 nucleotides align to TRBD2. Germline V gene lookup returns CDR1 MNHEY and CDR2 SVGEGT. The CDR3 loop spans 14 amino acids. The V and J ends lost 7 bases and 5 bases, in that order; junction bases with no gene match: 8. CDR3 region: CASKGLAGFETQYF. CDR3 bases read: TGTGCCAGCAAGGGGCTAGCGGGATTTGAGACC.

About this clone: The read ends 3 residues before the CDR3 terminus; that terminus is restored from the germline J gene. This chain connects TRBV20-1 to TRBJ2-7; 12 positions agree with TRBD2. V was clipped by 3 bases and J by 5 bases; unmatched bases: 5. The CDR3 is 14 amino acids. Germline V lookup: CDR1 DFQATT, CDR2 SNEGSKA (reference sequence). CDR3 protein: CSASRLAGDDEQYF. CDR3 DNA, as far as it was read: TGCAGTGCTAGTCGACTAGCGGGAGACGACGAG.

A word on this clone: One end of the junction does not line up with germline, which may come from a read error. The DNA ends 3 residues before the CDR3 does, and the rest of the CDR3 is filled in from the germline J gene. At the DNA level, this CDR3 is encoded by other sequences in the same sample as well. J is TRBJ2-3 and V is TRBV5-1; the match to TRBD2 covers 7 bases. CDR3 length: 18 amino acids. Germline CDR1 SGHRS, CDR2 YFSETQ. CDR3 DNA, as far as it was read: TGCGCCAGTAGCTTGGTGAGCGGGGAGGTCAAAAGAGCAGATACG. Residues: CASSLVSGEVKRADT. The complete CDR3 protein is CASSLVSGEVKRADTQYF.

With regard to this clone: The read ends 3 residues before the CDR3 terminus; that terminus is restored from the germline J gene. The rearrangement joins TRBV5-4 to TRBJ1-1; D is unclear. Trimming stripped 3 bases from V and 0 bases from J, with 12 bases between. Germline V gives CDR1 SGHNT, CDR2 YYREEE (reference sequence). The CDR3 consists of 15 residues. CDR3 in amino acids: CASSSTRGLNTEAFF. CDR3 bases read: TGTGCCAGCAGCTCGACTCGGGGTCTGAACACTGAA.

As regards this clone: The CDR3 goes on 3 residues after the read ends, and that part is filled in from the germline J gene. The chain carries TRBV2 and TRBJ2-7, with 7 bases that match TRBD2. Germline assignment: CDR1 SNHLY and CDR2 FYNNEI. The V segment lost 0 bases and the J segment 5 bases; nucleotides outside the gene matches: 1. The CDR3 loop spans 13 amino acids. The part of the CDR3 DNA that was read is TGTGCCAGCAGTGAAGCAGCGGGACACGAG. Encoded protein: CASSEAAGHE. The entire CDR3 reads CASSEAAGHEQYF.

Comments on this clone: The read stops 3 residues short of the end of the CDR3; the missing end is completed from the germline J gene. The V and J genes are TRBV7-9 and TRBJ2-7; 8 bases are a match to TRBD1. The CDR3 runs 14 residues. CDR1 and CDR2 (germline): SEHNR, FQNEAQ (reference sequence). With V trimmed by 5 bases and J by 5 bases, 8 bases remained unmatched. CDR3: CASSPGQGFNEQYF. The sequenced part of the CDR3 DNA is TGTGCCAGCAGCCCCGGACAGGGTTTTAACGAG.

Remarks on this clone: The CDR3 goes on 3 residues after the read ends, and that part is filled in from the germline J gene. The chain couples TRBV19 to TRBJ2-3; D is ambiguous. The V and J ends lost 2 bases and 1 base respectively, with 16 bases between them. This CDR3 is 17 amino acids long. Looked up from germline, CDR1 is LNHDA and CDR2 is SQIVND (reference sequence). Partial CDR3 DNA: TGTGCCAGTAGTATATGGGCCTCGGCTGAGGGCACAGATACG. Its translation: CASSIWASAEGTDT. The whole CDR3 sequence is CASSIWASAEGTDTQYF. The complete variable domain, with remaining parts taken from reference TRBV19 and TRBJ2-3, reads DGGITQSPKYLFRKEGQNVTLSCEQNLNHDAMYWYRQDPGQGLRLIYYSQIVNDFQKGDIAEGYSVSREKKESFPLTVTSAQKNPTAFYLCASSIWASAEGTDTQYFGPGTRLTVL.

On this clone: The read terminates 3 residues before the CDR3 end, so the remaining end is supplied by the germline J gene. The J gene is TRBJ1-5, the V gene TRBV19; D is perhaps TRBD1 (6 bases). Between the trimmed V and J ends, which lost 7 bases and 4 bases, there was a span of 17 bases. The CDR3 is 15 amino acids. Germline V gives CDR1 LNHDA, CDR2 SQIVND (reference sequence). CDR3 protein: CASKVTQGWNQPQHF. The part of the CDR3 DNA that was read is TGTGCCAGTAAGGTAACCCAGGGGTGGAATCAGCCC.

As concerns this clone: The CDR3 end lies 3 residues beyond the end of the read and is filled in from the germline J gene. The chain couples TRBV30 to TRBJ1-1, with D perhaps TRBD1 (5 bases). There are 13 residues in the CDR3. Between the trimmed V and J ends, which lost 3 bases and 7 bases, there was a span of 15 bases. CDR1 is GTSNPN, CDR2 SVGIG, per germline (reference sequence). This CDR3 is CAWRDTDSHEAFF. The CDR3 bases that were read are TGTGCCTGGAGGGATACAGACAGTCATGAA. The whole variable domain, remainder taken from reference TRBV30 and TRBJ1-1, is SQTIHQWPATLVQPVGSPLSLECTVEGTSNPNLYWYRQAAGRGLQLLFYSVGIGQISSEVPQNLSASRPQDRQFILSSKKLLLSDSGFYLCAWRDTDSHEAFFGQGTRLTVV.

As for this clone: The read falls 3 residues short of the CDR3 end, and the missing part is taken from the germline J gene. V gene TRBV29-1 combines with J gene TRBJ2-7; 9 bases match TRBD2. Looked up from germline, CDR1 is SQVTM and CDR2 is ANQGSEA. The junction had 2 bases not matched to a gene; V was cut back by 6 bases and J by 2 bases. This CDR3 comprises 12 residues. CDR3 amino acids: CSVSGGTYEQYF. The CDR3 DNA, read in part, is TGCAGCGTGAGCGGGGGGACCTACGAG.

A word on this clone: With the read ending 3 residues before the CDR3 end, the germline J gene is used to fill in that end. This chain joins TRBV10-3 and TRBJ2-1, with TRBD2 matching over 13 bases. The V gene's germline CDR1 is ENHRY and CDR2 SYGVKD. This CDR3 is 17 amino acids long. Germline trimming cut 6 bases from V and 4 bases from J; bases unmatched to any gene: 9. The CDR3 sequence: CAIRPGLAGRQYNEQFF. CDR3 DNA, as far as it was read: TGTGCCATCAGACCGGGACTAGCGGGAAGGCAATACAATGAG.